Detailed here is one T cell receptor (beta chain). The antigen is not known. Via MiXCR, TCRdb re-called the 5' RACE reads, giving one row per CDR3 protein. The table lists 650,000 to 800,000 distinct CDR3 sequences, around 17% of them singletons. Germline CDR1 and CDR2: LGHNA and YSLEER. The CDR3 covers 12 residues. V lost 0 bases and J 5 bases, leaving 3 bases between the germline ends. This record belongs to a study of CD8 T cells in ankylosing spondylitis. Whole-study results and caveats: A TCR beta motif of several highly homologous variants seemed to mark ankylosing spondylitis blood. Within matched ankylosing spondylitis synovial fluid, disease-linked clones were reportedly significantly enriched.

This rearrangement joins TRBV4-3 to TRBJ2-3, with D hard to call. This clonotype originated in a male donor with ankylosing spondylitis. The sequencing sample was made of blood, either unsorted or a sorted T cell fraction (not recorded which). The CDR3 here is CASSQDGDTQYF. The CDR3 DNA is TGCGCCAGCAGCCAAGATGGAGATACGCAGTATTTT.